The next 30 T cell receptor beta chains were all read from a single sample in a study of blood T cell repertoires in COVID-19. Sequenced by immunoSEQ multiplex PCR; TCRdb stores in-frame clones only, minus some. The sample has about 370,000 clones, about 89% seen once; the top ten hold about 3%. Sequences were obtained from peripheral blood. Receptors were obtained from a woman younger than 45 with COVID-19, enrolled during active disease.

CDR3 nucleotides: TGTGCCAGCAGCCAAGATAGCCAGGGGGATGAAAAACTGTTTTTT. Protein: CASSQDSQGDEKLFF. The rearrangement joins TRBV4-2 to TRBJ1-4; the match to TRBD1 covers 7 bases. Trimming cost V 0 bases and J 6 bases; bases outside gene matches: 4. The CDR3 covers 15 residues. Germline CDR1 LGHNA, CDR2 YNFKEQ.

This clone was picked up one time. This chain's CDR3 is CAWRATGTNQPQHF. Written as DNA, the CDR3 is TGTGCCTGGAGGGCGACAGGGACGAATCAGCCCCAGCATTTT. The V gene is TRBV30, the J gene TRBJ1-5; 7 bases fit TRBD1. Germline V gene lookup returns CDR1 GTSNPN and CDR2 SVGIG (reference sequence). This CDR3 has 14 residues. V shed 3 bases and J 4 bases; nucleotides not matched to a gene: 6.

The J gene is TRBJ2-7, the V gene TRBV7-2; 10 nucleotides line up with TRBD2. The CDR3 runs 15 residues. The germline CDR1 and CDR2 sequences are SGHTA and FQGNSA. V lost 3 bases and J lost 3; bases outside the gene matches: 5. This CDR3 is CASSLRSGGDYEQYV. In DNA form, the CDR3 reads TGTGCCAGCAGCTTGAGGAGCGGGGGGGACTACGAGCAGTACGTC.

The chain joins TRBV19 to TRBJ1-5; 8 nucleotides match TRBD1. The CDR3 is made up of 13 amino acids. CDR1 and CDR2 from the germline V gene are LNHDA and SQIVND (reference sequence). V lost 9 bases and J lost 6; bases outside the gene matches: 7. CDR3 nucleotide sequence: TGTGCCAGCCACAGGGGGAATAGTCAGCCCCAGCATTTT. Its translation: CASHRGNSQPQHF.

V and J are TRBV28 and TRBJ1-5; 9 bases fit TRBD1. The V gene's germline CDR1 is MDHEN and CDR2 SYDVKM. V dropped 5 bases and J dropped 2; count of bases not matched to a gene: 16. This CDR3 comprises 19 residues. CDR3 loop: CASSLGGTGGLIGNQPQHF. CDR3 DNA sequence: TGTGCCAGCAGTCTCGGGGGCACAGGGGGCTTGATTGGCAATCAGCCCCAGCATTTT. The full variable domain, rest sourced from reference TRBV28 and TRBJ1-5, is DVKVTQSSRYLVKRTGEKVFLECVQDMDHENMFWYRQDPGLGLRLIYFSYDVKMKEKGDIPEGYSVSREKKERFSLILESASTNQTSMYLCASSLGGTGGLIGNQPQHFGDGTRLSIL.

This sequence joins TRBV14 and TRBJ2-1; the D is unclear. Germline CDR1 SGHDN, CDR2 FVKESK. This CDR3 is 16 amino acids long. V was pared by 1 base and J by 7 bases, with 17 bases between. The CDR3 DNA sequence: TGTGCCAGCAGCCAAGTAGTTCCAACTTTTCGGAATGAGCAGTTCTTC. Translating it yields CASSQVVPTFRNEQFF. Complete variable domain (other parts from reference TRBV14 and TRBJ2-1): EAGVTQFPSHSVIEKGQTVTLRCDPISGHDNLYWYRRVMGKEIKFLLHFVKESKQDESGMPNNRFLAERTGGTYSTLKVQPAELEDSGVYFCASSQVVPTFRNEQFFGPGTRLTVL.

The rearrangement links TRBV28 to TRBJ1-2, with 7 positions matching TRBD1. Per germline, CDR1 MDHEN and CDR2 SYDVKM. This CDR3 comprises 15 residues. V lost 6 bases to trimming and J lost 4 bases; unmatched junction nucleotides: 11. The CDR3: CASSSSPGQIYGYTF. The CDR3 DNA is TGTGCCAGCAGCTCATCTCCGGGACAGATCTATGGCTACACCTTC.

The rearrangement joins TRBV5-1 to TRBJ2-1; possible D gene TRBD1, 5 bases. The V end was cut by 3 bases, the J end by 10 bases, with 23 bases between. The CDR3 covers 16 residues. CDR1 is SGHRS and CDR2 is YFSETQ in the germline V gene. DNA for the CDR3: TGCGCCAGCAGCTCCTTCACAGGTCCCGGTACGGGCGAGCAGTTCTTC. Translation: CASSSFTGPGTGEQFF.

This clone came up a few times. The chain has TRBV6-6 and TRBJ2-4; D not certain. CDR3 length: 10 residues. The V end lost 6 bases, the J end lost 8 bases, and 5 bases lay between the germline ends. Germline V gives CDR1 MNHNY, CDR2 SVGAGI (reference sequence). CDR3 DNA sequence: TGTGCCAGCAGCGCGGACATTCAGTACTTC. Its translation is CASSADIQYF.

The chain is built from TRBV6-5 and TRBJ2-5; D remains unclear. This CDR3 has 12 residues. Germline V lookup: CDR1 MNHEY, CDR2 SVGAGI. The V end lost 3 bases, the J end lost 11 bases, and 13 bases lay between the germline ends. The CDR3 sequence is CASSYSPPQQYF. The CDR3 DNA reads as TGTGCCAGCAGTTATAGCCCCCCTCAGCAGTACTTC.

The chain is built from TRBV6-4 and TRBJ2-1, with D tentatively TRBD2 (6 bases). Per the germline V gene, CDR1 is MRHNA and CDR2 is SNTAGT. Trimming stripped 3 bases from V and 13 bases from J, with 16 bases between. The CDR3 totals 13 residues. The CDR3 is CASSEGEGGTQFF. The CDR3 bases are TGTGCCAGCAGTGAGGGAGAGGGAGGTACACAGTTCTTC.

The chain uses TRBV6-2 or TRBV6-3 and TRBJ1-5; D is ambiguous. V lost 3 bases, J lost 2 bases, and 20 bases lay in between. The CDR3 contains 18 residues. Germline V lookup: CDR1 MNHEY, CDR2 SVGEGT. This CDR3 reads CASSYVSEADWGNQPQHF. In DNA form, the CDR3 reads TGTGCCAGCAGTTATGTATCCGAGGCGGATTGGGGCAATCAGCCCCAGCATTTT.

CDR3 sequence: CAIRAAVSRQETQYF. CDR3 sequence (DNA): TGTGCCATCAGGGCGGCAGTATCACGCCAAGAGACCCAGTACTTC. The rearrangement uses TRBV10-3 and TRBJ2-5; D is undetermined. The germline V gene encodes CDR1 ENHRY and CDR2 SYGVKD. CDR3 size: 15 residues. V was trimmed by 6 bases and J by 1 base, leaving 15 bases between them.

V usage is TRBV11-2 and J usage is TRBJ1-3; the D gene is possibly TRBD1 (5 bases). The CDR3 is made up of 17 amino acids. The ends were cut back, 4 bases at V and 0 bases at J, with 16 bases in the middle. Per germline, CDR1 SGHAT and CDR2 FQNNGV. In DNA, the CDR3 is TGTGCCAGCAGCTCCCAACAGGAGAGGTTCTCTGGAAACACCATATATTTT. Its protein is CASSSQQERFSGNTIYF.

CDR3 nucleotide sequence: TGCGCCAGCAGCTTTAAAGAGACCCAGTACTTC. Its translation is CASSFKETQYF. V usage is TRBV5-1 and J usage is TRBJ2-5; D is ambiguous. This CDR3 is built from 11 residues. The V gene's germline CDR1 is SGHRS and CDR2 YFSETQ. V lost 2 bases and J lost 3, with 2 bases in between.

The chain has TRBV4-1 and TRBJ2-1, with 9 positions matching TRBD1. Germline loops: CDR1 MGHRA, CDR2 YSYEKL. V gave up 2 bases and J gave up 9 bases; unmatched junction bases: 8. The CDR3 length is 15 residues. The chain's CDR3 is CASSQSQTGGFEQFF. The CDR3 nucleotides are TGCGCCAGCAGCCAATCACAGACAGGGGGTTTTGAGCAGTTCTTC.

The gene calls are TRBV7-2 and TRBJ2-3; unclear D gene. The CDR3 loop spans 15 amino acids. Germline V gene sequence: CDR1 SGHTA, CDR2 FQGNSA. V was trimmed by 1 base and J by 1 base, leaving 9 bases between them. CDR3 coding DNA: TGTGCCAGCAGCTTAGTCCTAGTTGGCACAGATACGCAGTATTTT. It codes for CASSLVLVGTDTQYF.

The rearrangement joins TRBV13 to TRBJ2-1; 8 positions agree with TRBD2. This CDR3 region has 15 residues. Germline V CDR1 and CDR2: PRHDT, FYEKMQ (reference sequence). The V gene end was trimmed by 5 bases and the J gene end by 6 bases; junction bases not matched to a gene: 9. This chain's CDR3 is CASSSRGGGFNEQFF. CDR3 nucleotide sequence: TGTGCCAGCAGCAGCCGGGGGGGCGGGTTCAATGAGCAGTTCTTC.

The CDR3 sequence is CAISAPTGIEGGYTF. As DNA, the CDR3 is TGTGCCATCAGTGCCCCAACAGGGATAGAAGGAGGCTACACCTTC. The chain recombines TRBV10-3 with TRBJ1-2, with D maybe TRBD1 (6 bases). V was trimmed by 4 bases and J by 8 bases, leaving 20 bases between them. Germline CDR1 ENHRY, CDR2 SYGVKD. This CDR3 spans 15 amino acids.

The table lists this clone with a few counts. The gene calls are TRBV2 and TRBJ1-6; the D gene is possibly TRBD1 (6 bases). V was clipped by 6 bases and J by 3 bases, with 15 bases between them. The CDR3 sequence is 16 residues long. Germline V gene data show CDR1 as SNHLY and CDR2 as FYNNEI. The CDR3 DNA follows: TGTGCCAGCAGCGTAAGACCGGACAGCTATAATTCACCCCTCCACTTT. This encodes CASSVRPDSYNSPLHF.

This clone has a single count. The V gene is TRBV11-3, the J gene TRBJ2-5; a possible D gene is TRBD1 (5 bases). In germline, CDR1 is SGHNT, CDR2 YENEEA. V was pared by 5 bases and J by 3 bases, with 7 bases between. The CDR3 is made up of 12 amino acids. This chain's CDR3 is CASSETEETQYF. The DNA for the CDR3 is TGTGCCAGCAGCGAGACAGAAGAGACCCAGTACTTC.

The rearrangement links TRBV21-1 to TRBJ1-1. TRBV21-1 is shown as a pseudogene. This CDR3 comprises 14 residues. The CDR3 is CASSKGLPNTEAFF. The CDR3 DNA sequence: TGTGCCAGCAGCAAGGGACTACCGAACACTGAAGCTTTCTTT.

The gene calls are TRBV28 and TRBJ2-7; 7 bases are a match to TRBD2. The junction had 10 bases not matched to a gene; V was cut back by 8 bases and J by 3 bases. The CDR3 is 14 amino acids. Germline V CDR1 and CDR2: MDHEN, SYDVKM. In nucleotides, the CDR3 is TGTGCCAGCCAGGGAGGGGTTCTCCTCTACGAGCAGTACTTC. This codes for CASQGGVLLYEQYF.

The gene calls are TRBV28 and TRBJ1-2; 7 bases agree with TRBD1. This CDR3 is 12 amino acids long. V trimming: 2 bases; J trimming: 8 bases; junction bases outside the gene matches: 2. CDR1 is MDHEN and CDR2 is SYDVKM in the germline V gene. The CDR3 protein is CASSLQGGGYTF. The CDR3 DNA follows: TGTGCCAGCAGTTTACAAGGGGGCGGCTACACCTTC.

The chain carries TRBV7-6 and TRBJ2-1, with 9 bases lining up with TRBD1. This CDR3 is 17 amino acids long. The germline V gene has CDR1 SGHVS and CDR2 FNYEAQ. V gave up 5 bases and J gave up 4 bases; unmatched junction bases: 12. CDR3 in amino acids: CASSGFSRGTGYNEQFF. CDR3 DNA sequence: TGTGCCAGCAGCGGATTCTCACGCGGGACAGGGTACAATGAGCAGTTCTTC. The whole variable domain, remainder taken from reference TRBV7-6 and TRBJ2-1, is GAGVSQSPRYKVTKRGQDVALRCDPISGHVSLYWYRQALGQGPEFLTYFNYEAQQDKSGLPNDRFSAERPEGSISTLTIQRTEQRDSAMYRCASSGFSRGTGYNEQFFGPGTRLTVL.

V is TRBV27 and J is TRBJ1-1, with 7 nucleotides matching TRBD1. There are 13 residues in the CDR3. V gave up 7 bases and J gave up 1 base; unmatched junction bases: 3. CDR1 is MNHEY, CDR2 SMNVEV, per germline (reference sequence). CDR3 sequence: CASNRGPNTEAFF. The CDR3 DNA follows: TGTGCCAGCAACAGGGGCCCGAACACTGAAGCTTTCTTT.

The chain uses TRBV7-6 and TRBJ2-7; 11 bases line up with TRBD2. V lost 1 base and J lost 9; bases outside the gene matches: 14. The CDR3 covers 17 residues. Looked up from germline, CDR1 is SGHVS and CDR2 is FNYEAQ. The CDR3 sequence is CASSLGASGGLASVQYF. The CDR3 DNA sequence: TGTGCCAGCAGCTTAGGGGCTAGCGGGGGGCTAGCTAGTGTGCAGTACTTC.

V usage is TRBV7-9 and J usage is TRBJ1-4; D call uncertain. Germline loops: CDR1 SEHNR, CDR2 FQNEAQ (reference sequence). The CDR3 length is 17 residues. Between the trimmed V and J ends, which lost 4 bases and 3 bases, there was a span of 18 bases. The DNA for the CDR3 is TGTGCCAGCAGCTCCACCCTTGGCAGGAGGCCTAATGAAAAACTGTTTTTT. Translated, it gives CASSSTLGRRPNEKLFF.

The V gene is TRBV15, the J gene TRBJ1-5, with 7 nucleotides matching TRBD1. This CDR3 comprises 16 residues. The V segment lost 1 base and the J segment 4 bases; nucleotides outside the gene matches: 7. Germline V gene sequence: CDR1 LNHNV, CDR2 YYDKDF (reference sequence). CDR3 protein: CATSRGNRGWNQPQHF. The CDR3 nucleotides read TGTGCCACCAGCAGAGGGAACAGGGGATGGAATCAGCCCCAGCATTTT.

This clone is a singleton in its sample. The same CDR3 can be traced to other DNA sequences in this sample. This chain's CDR3 is CASSLAGGNYGYTF. The CDR3 bases are TGTGCCAGCAGCTTAGCGGGGGGGAACTATGGCTACACCTTC. The V and J genes are TRBV7-2 and TRBJ1-2; D may be TRBD1 (5 bases). Germline V CDR1 and CDR2: SGHTA, FQGNSA. The V gene lost 0 bases and the J gene lost 2 bases, with 7 bases spanning the gap. The CDR3 is 14 residues long.